The sequence of this TCR beta chain was determined in a study of T cell repertoires in cytomegalovirus infection. At the level of the study: Public TCR beta signatures marked donors with CMV infection and the matching HLA. General observations from the study: Cumulative frequency (of public TCR beta family members) identified carriers of CMV plus the relevant HLA. The ex vivo response was dominated by HLA-C-restricted CMV-specific TCR beta clonotypes.

One entry per CDR3 protein, called by TCRdb with MiXCR from the reads. The data hold some 300,000 distinct CDR3 sequences, with roughly a sixth observed a single time. With respect to this clonotype: Its cognate antigen is unknown.

Germline assignment: CDR1 KGHSH and CDR2 LQKENI. Trimming pared 4 bases from V and 5 bases from J, leaving 12 bases between. The CDR3 runs to 14 residues. The genes are TRBV18 and TRBJ1-5, with D perhaps TRBD1 (6 bases). Sequenced: PBMCs. This receptor was identified in a human donor in good health (CMV status not recorded). Some clones in this sample may be carry-over from other donors' samples. In nucleotides, the CDR3 is TGTGCCAGCTCACAGGGCAGGGGAGATCAGCCCCAGCATTTT. It specifies CASSQGRGDQPQHF.